This TCR beta chain comes out of a study of blood T cell repertoires in COVID-19. Clones were sequenced by immunoSEQ multiplex PCR, and TCRdb holds only the in-frame ones, with some missing. The sample has more than 65,000 clones, more than 65% seen once. The CDR3 has 14 residues. The V end was cut by 3 bases, the J end by 2 bases, with 11 bases between. Per the germline V gene, CDR1 is SEHNR and CDR2 is FQNEAQ (reference sequence). J is TRBJ2-7 and V is TRBV7-9, with a possible D match to TRBD2 (5 bases). The specimen was peripheral blood. The TCR originated in a woman between 45 and 60 years old with acute or convalescent COVID-19. The CDR3 DNA follows: TGTGCCAGCAGCTTGAGGGATGCGCCCTACGAGCAGTACTTC. Protein product: CASSLRDAPYEQYF.